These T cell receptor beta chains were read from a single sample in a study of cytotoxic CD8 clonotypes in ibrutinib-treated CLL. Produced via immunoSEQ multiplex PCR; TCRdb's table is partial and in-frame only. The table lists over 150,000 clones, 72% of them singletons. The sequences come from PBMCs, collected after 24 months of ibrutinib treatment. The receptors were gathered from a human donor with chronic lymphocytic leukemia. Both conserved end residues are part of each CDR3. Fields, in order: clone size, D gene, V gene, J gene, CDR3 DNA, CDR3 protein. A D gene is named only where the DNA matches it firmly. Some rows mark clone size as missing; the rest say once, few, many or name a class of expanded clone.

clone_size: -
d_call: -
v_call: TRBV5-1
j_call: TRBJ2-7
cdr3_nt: TGCGCCAGCAGCGGGGGTAGCTGGGGCTACGAGCAGTACTTC
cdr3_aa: CASSGGSWGYEQYF

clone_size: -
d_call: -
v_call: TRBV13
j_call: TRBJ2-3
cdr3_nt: TGTGCCAGCAGCTTAGATCCCAGCACAGATACGCAGTATTTT
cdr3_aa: CASSLDPSTDTQYF

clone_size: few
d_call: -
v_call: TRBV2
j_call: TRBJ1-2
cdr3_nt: TGTGCCAGCAGTGAAAGGGGGATCTATGGCTACACCTTC
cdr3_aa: CASSERGIYGYTF

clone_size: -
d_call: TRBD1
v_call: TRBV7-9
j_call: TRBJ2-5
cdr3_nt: TGTGCCAGCAGCAATGAGGACAGGGGACAAGAGACCCAGTACTTC
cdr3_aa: CASSNEDRGQETQYF

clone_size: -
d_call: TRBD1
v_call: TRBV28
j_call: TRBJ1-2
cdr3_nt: TGTGCCAGCAGCGTAACAGGGGCTAACTATGGCTACACCTTC
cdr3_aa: CASSVTGANYGYTF

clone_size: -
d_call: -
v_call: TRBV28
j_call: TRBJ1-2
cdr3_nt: TGTGCCAGTAGGTTGGGCTACTATGGCTACACCTTC
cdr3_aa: CASRLGYYGYTF

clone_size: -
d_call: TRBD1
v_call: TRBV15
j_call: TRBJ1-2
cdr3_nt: TGTGCCACCAGCATCGGACAGGTGGACTATGGCTACACCTTC
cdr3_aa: CATSIGQVDYGYTF

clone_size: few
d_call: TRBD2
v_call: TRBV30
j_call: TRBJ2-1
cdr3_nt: TGTGCCTGGAGTGTACGGGCTAGCGGGAATGAGCAGTTCTTC
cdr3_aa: CAWSVRASGNEQFF

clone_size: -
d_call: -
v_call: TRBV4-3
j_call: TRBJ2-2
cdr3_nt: TGCGCCAGCAGCCAAGATGGTAGCGTGGGACTTAACACCGGGGAGCTGTTTTTT
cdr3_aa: CASSQDGSVGLNTGELFF

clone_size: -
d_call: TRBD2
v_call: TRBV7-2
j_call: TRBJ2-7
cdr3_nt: TGTGCCAGCAGCGGGGGGGTTGCTGCCTACGAGCAGTACTTC
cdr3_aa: CASSGGVAAYEQYF

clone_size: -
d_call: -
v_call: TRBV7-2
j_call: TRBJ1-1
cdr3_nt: TGTGCCAGCAGCCGAAATCCAGGGGCCACTGAAGCTTTCTTT
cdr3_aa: CASSRNPGATEAFF

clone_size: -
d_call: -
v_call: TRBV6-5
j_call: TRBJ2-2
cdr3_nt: TGTGCCAGCAATTACCGCCAGGGCCACACCGGGGAGCTGTTTTTT
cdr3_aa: CASNYRQGHTGELFF

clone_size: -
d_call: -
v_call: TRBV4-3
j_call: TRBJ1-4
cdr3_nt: TGCGCCAGCAGCCAAGTTGCCACGGGCAAGGAAAAACTGTTTTTT
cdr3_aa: CASSQVATGKEKLFF

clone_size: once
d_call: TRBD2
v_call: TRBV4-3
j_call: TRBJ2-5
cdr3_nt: TGCGCCAGCAGCCAGGGACTAGCGCCGGCCCCCCAGTACTTC
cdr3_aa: CASSQGLAPAPQYF

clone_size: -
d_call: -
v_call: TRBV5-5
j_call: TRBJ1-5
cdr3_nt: TGTGCCAGCAGCTTGTCGGGGGGCGCTGGACAGCCCCAGCATTTT
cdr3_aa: CASSLSGGAGQPQHF

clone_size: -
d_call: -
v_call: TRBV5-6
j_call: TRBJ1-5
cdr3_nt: TGTGCCAGCAGCTTTGGGTATGCTCAGCCCCAGCATTTT
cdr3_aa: CASSFGYAQPQHF

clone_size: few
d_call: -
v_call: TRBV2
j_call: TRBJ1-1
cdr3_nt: TGTGCCAGCAGTGATTTTGATGGATCTGAAGCTTTCTTT
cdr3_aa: CASSDFDGSEAFF

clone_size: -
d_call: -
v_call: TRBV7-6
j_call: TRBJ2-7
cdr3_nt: TGTGCCAGCAGCTTAGGAAGGGGCGAGAGCTCCTACGAGCAGTACTTC
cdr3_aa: CASSLGRGESSYEQYF

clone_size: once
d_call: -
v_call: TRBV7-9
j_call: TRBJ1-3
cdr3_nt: TGTGCCAGCAGCTTAGAAGTGGGTTACCTGACCTCTGGAAACACCATATATTTT
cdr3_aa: CASSLEVGYLTSGNTIYF

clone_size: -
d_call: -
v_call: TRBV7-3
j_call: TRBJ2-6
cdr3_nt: TGTGCCAGCAGCTTACGAAAGGGGGTGTTCTTTGGGGCCAACGTCCTGACTTTC
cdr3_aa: CASSLRKGVFFGANVLTF

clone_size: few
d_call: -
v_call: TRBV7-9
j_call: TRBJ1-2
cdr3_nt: TGTGCCAGCAGCTCTTTTGGCGGGGAAGGCTACACCTTC
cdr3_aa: CASSSFGGEGYTF

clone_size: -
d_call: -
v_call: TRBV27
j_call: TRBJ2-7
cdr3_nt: TGTGCCAGCAGTTTATCCTCCAGGGAAGTCATCGAGCAGTACTTC
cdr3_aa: CASSLSSREVIEQYF

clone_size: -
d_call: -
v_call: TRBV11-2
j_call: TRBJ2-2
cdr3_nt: TGTGCCAGCAGCCTTAGCCTCACCGGGGAGCTGTTTTTT
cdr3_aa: CASSLSLTGELFF

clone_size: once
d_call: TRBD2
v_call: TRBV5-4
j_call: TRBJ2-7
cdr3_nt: TGTGCCAGCAGCCGTGAGGGGGCGGGAGGGTCTCGATACGAGCAGTACTTC
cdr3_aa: CASSREGAGGSRYEQYF

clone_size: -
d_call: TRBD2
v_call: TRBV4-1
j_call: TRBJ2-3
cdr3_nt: TGCGCCAGCAGCCAAGGTGGAGTCGCGGGAGGGTTCACAGATACGCAGTATTTT
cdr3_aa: CASSQGGVAGGFTDTQYF

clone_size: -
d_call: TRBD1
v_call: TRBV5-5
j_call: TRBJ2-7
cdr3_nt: TGTGCCAGCAGCGTACCGGGACAGGGGGTCCACGAGCAGTACTTC
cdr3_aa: CASSVPGQGVHEQYF

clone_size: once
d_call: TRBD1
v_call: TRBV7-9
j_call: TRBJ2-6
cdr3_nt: TGTGCCAGCAGCTTAAGTGGGACAGCCCTCTCTGGGGCCAACGTCCTGACTTTC
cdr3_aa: CASSLSGTALSGANVLTF

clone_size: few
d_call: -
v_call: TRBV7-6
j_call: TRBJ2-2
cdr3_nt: TGTGCCAGCAGCTTGCCGGATCGGGAGCTGTTTTTT
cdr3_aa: CASSLPDRELFF

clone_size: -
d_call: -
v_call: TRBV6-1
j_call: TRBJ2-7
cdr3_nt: TGTGCCAGCAGTTCCACCTCTACGGAGTACTTC
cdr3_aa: CASSSTSTEYF

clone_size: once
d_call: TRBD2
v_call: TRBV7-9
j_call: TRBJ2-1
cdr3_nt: TGTGCCAGCAGCCCCCCTAGCGGGAGTCGATACAATGAGCAGTTCTTC
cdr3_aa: CASSPPSGSRYNEQFF

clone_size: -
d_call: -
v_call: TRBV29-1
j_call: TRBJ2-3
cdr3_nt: TGCAGCGTAGCGTCTAGGTTCACAGATACGCAGTATTTT
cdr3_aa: CSVASRFTDTQYF

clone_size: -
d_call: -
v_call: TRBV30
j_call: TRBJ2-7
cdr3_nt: TGTGCCTGGAGTCCGCTCACTAGCCCTCTTCCCTACGAGCAGTACTTC
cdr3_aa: CAWSPLTSPLPYEQYF

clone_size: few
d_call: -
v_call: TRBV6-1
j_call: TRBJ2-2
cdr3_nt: TGTGCCAGCAGTGGATTCTTGAACGGGGAGCTGTTTTTT
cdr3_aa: CASSGFLNGELFF

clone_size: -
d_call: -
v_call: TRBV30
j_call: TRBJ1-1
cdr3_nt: TGTGCCTGGCAGGGGAACACTGAAGCTTTCTTT
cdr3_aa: CAWQGNTEAFF

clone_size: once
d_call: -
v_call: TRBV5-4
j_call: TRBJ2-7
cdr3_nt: TGTGCCAGCAGCTTGCCGATGGACGAGCAGTACTTC
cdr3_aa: CASSLPMDEQYF

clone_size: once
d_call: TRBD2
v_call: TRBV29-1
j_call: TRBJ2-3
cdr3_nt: TGCAGCGTTTCGTCGCTAGCGGCAACAGATACGCAGTATTTT
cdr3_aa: CSVSSLAATDTQYF

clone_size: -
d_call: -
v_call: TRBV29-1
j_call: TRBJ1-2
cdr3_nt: TGCAGCGTTGAACCGGACATATATGGCTACACCTTC
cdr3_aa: CSVEPDIYGYTF

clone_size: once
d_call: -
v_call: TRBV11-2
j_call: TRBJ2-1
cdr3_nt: TGTGCCAGCAGCTCACTCCCGGGAAGCTACAATGAGCAGTTCTTC
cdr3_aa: CASSSLPGSYNEQFF

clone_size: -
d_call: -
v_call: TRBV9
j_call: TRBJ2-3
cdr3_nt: TGTGCCAGCAGCGTAGGAGTAGGGCCCACAGATACGCAGTATTTT
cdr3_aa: CASSVGVGPTDTQYF

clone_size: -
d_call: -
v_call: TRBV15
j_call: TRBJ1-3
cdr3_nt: TGTGCCACCAGCAGAGATCGGTACTCTGGAAACACCATATATTTT
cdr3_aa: CATSRDRYSGNTIYF

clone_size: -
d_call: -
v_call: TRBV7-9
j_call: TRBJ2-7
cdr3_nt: TGTGCCAGCAGCCCTAAAGGAAATTTCTACGAGCAGTACTTC
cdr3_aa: CASSPKGNFYEQYF

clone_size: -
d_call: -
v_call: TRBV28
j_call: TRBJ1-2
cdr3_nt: TGTGCCAGCAGTTTGCGGGGGGCGGGCTATGGCTACACCTTC
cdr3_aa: CASSLRGAGYGYTF

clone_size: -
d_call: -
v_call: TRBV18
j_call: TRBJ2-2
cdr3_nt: TGTGCCAGCTCACCATCTGAGGACACCGGGGAGCTGTTTTTT
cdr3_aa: CASSPSEDTGELFF

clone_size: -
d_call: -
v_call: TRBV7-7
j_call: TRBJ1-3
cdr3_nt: TGTGCTAGCAGCTCAAGATCTGGAAACACCATATATTTT
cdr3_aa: CASSSRSGNTIYF

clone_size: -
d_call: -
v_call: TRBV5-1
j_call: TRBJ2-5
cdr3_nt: TGCGCCAGCAGCTTGCCCGGGGAAGAGACCCAGTACTTC
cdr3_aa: CASSLPGEETQYF

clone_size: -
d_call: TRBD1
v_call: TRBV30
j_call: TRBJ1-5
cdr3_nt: TGTGCCTGGGAGCTAGGACAGGGCGGCCAGCCCCAGCATTTT
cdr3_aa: CAWELGQGGQPQHF

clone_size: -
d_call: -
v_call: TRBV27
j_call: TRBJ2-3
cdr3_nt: TGTGCCAGCAGTTTATCGCACCTCTCCACAGATACGCAGTATTTT
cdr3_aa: CASSLSHLSTDTQYF

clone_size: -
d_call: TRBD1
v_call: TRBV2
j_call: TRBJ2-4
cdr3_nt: TGTGCCAGCAGTTCACAGGGGGGACTAGCCAAAAACATTCAGTACTTC
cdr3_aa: CASSSQGGLAKNIQYF

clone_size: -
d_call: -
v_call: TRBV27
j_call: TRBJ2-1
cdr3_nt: TGTGCCAGCAGTCCCTATGGGCAGGCACCGTACCATGAGCAGTTCTTC
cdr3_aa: CASSPYGQAPYHEQFF

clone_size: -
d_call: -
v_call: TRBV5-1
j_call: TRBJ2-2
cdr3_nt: TGCGCCAGCAGCCCGTCTTGGGAGCCCGGGGAGCTGTTTTTT
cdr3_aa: CASSPSWEPGELFF

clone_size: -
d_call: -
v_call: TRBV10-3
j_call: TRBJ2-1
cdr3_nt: TGTGCCATCAGTAGACAGAGAAACAATGAGCAGTTCTTC
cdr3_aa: CAISRQRNNEQFF

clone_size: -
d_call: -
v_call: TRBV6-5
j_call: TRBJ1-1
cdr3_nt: TGTGCCAGCAGTTACTCCGGGGGCATGAACACTGAAGCTTTCTTT
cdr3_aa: CASSYSGGMNTEAFF